Following are 9 T cell receptor beta chains from one sample sequenced in a study of T cell responses to AZD1222 COVID-19 vaccine (dated by TCRdb to the early 2020s). The sample's time point label, decoded: about 28 days (+/-7) after the second vaccine dose. Libraries were made using the immunoSEQ multiplex PCR assay. TCRdb took over this immuneACCESS table, retaining in-frame rearrangements with V and J assigned. Such tables are incomplete; in checked studies, under half of the missing clones stem from an unresolved V gene, and the remainder is unexplained. The sample has more than 90,000 clones on record, more than 85% of them singletons. Approximately 7.1% of the sample belongs to the ten largest clones. The sequencing used peripheral blood, collected 28 days after the second AZD1222 dose. Every receptor here comes from an adult who received the AZD1222 COVID-19 vaccine.

About this clone: The junction departs from the called germline gene at one end, perhaps through a read error. The rearrangement joins TRBV3-1 (or the pseudogene TRBV3-2) to TRBJ2-1; 9 bases match TRBD2. Germline CDR1 reads LGHDT; CDR2 reads YNNKEL (reference sequence). The CDR3 loop spans 14 amino acids. The CDR3 protein is CAGSQAGGRNEQFF. The CDR3 DNA is TGTGCCGGCAGCCAGGCGGGGGGGCGCAATGAGCAGTTCTTC.

The gene calls are TRBV24-1 and TRBJ2-5; 7 bases agree with TRBD1. The V gene end was trimmed by 8 bases and the J gene end by 1 base; junction bases not matched to a gene: 9. This CDR3 has 15 residues. Germline V gene data show CDR1 as KGHDR and CDR2 as SFDVKD. Here the CDR3 DNA reads TGTGCCACCACACCCCGGGACAGACGCCAAGAGACCCAGTACTTC. Protein sequence: CATTPRDRRQETQYF.

This chain links TRBV7-8 with TRBJ1-2; TRBD1 agrees at 8 bases. V dropped 5 bases and J dropped 5; count of bases not matched to a gene: 10. CDR3 length: 15 residues. Germline-derived CDR1 and CDR2 are SGHVS and FQNEAQ. This CDR3 is CASSVTRGRIYGYTF. DNA for the CDR3: TGTGCCAGCAGCGTTACCAGGGGGCGTATTTATGGCTACACCTTC. Looking up the rest from reference TRBV7-8 and TRBJ1-2 gives the full variable domain: GAGVSQSPRYKVAKRGQDVALRCDPISGHVSLFWYQQALGQGPEFLTYFQNEAQLDKSGLPSDRFFAERPEGSVSTLKIQRTQQEDSAVYLCASSVTRGRIYGYTFGSGTRLTVV.

CDR3 DNA: TGTGCCTGGGAGAGGGTCCTCTCAGGGGGGGGCTACACCTTC. Translated: CAWERVLSGGGYTF. The chain employs TRBV30 and TRBJ1-2; 7 positions match TRBD1. The ends lost 5 bases at V and 8 bases at J; junction bases unmatched: 14. CDR1 is GTSNPN and CDR2 is SVGIG in the germline V gene (reference sequence). The CDR3 runs 14 residues.

J is TRBJ1-5 and V is TRBV6-1; 7 bases agree with TRBD1. Germline-derived CDR1 and CDR2 are MNHNS and SASEGT. The ends lost 5 bases at V and 1 base at J; junction bases unmatched: 5. The CDR3 is made up of 15 amino acids. In nucleotides, the CDR3 is TGTGCCAGCAGTCAAGTGGACAGGAGCAATCAGCCCCAGCATTTT. Protein product: CASSQVDRSNQPQHF.

The chain uses TRBV29-1 and TRBJ2-4; D is unclear. V dropped 1 base and J dropped 0 bases, with 7 bases sitting between them. CDR1 and CDR2 (germline): SQVTM, ANQGSEA. This CDR3 spans 14 amino acids. The CDR3 nucleotides are TGCAGCGTTGAAGGGCAGCTAGCCAAAAACATTCAGTACTTC. Translation: CSVEGQLAKNIQYF.

The genes are TRBV29-1 and TRBJ1-2; D may be TRBD1 (5 bases). Between the trimmed V and J ends, which lost 6 bases and 8 bases, there was a span of 16 bases. CDR1 is SQVTM, CDR2 ANQGSEA, per germline. This CDR3 has 12 amino acids. The CDR3: CSVNLGDWGYTF. The CDR3 DNA is TGCAGCGTCAATTTGGGGGATTGGGGCTACACCTTC. Variable domain in full (rest from reference TRBV29-1 and TRBJ1-2): SAVISQKPSRDICQRGTSLTIQCQVDSQVTMMFWYRQQPGQSLTLIATANQGSEATYESGFVIDKFPISRPNLTFSTLTVSNMSPEDSSIYLCSVNLGDWGYTFGSGTRLTVV.

This chain connects TRBV5-6 to TRBJ1-1; the D is unclear. This CDR3 contains 16 residues. The V gene lost 0 bases and the J gene lost 0 bases, with 12 bases spanning the gap. Germline-derived CDR1 and CDR2 are SGHDT and YYEEEE. The CDR3 protein is CASSLGGPLMNTEAFF. The CDR3 DNA sequence: TGTGCCAGCAGCTTGGGGGGTCCACTTATGAACACTGAAGCTTTCTTT.

Notes on this clone: Here the CDR3 omits its conserved ending phenylalanine or tryptophan, so a read error is the likely source. Because the CDR3's place on the DNA is in doubt, the DNA is left out and the CDR3 is given as listed by TCRdb. The genes are TRBV5-1 and TRBJ2-7; the D call TRBD1 from the table was never checked on the DNA. Germline values: CDR1 SGHRS, CDR2 YFSETQ. The length of the CDR3 is 11 amino acids, counting both ends. CDR3 sequence: CASSDPGQGLY.